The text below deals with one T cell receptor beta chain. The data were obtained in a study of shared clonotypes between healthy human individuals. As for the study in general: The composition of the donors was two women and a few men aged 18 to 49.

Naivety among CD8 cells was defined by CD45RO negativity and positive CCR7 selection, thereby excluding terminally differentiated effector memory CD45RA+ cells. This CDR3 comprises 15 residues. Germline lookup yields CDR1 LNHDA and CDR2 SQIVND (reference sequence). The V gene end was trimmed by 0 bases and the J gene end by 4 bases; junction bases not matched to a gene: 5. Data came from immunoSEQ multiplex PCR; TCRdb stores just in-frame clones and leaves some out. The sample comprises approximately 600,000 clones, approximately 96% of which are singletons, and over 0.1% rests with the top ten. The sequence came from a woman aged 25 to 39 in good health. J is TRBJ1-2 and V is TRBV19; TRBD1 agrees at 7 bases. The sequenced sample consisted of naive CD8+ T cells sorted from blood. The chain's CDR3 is CASSIDSTGTYGYTF. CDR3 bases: TGTGCCAGTAGTATAGATTCGACAGGGACCTATGGCTACACCTTC.